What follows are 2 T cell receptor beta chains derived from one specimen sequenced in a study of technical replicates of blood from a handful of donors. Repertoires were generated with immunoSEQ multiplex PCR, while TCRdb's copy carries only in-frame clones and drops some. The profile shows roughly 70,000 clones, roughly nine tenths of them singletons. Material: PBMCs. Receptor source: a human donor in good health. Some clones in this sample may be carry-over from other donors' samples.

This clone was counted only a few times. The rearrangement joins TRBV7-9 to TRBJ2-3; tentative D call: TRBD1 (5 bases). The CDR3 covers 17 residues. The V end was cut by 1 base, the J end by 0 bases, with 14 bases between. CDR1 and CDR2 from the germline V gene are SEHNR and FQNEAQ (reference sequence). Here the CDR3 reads CASSLVLTVTSTDTQYF. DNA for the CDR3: TGTGCCAGCAGCTTAGTTTTGACAGTCACTAGCACAGATACGCAGTATTTT.

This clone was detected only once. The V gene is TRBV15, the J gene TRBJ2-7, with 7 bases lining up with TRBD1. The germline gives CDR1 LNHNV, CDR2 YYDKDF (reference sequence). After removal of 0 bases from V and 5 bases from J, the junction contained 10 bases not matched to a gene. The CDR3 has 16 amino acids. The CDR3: CATSRDHRGLFDEQYF. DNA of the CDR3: TGTGCCACCAGCAGAGATCACAGGGGTTTGTTCGACGAGCAGTACTTC.